This TCR beta chain was sequenced during a study of blood T cell repertoires in COVID-19. Looking at the study overall: COVID-19 samples from acute and convalescent phases originated in the United States, Italy and Spain. In each case, the material was cDNA or gDNA derived from T cells, B-cell-depleted T cells, or PBMCs.

All enrollees were about 18 to 95 years old and from roughly 26 US areas. J lost 5 bases, V lost 5 bases, and 2 bases had no gene match. The CDR3 has 13 residues. Germline values: CDR1 MNHEY, CDR2 SMNVEV (reference sequence). Assay: immunoSEQ multiplex PCR; the TCRdb copy retains only in-frame clones and omits some. Of 250,000 to 300,000 clones in the sample, roughly 88% are singletons; the top ten hold less than 2.5%. V and J are TRBV27 and TRBJ1-4; TRBD1 agrees at 7 bases. This clonotype was sampled from a woman aged 45-59 years who had recovered from COVID-19. Sequencing input: PBMCs or T cells enriched from blood (not recorded which). The CDR3 DNA is TGTGCCAGCAGTCTACAGGGGAATGAAAAACTGTTTTTT. It yields the protein CASSLQGNEKLFF.